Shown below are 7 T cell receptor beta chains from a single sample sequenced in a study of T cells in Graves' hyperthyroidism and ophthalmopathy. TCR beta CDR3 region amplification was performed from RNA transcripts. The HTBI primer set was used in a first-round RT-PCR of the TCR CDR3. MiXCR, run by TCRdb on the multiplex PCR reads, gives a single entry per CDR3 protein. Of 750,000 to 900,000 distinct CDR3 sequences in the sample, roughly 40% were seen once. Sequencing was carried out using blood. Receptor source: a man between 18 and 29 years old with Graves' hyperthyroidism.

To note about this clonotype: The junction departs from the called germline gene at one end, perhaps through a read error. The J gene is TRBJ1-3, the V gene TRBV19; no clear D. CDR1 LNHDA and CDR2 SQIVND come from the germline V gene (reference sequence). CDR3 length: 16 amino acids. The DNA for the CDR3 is TGTGCCGGTAGTATTGGAGGGCCCGACTCTGGAAACACCATATATTTT. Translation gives CAGSIGGPDSGNTIYF.

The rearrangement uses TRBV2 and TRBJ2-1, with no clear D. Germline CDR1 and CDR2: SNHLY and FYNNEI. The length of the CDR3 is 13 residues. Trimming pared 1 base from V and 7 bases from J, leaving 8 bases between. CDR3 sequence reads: CASSEVRPNEQFF. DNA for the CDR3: TGTGCCAGCAGTGAAGTCCGACCTAATGAGCAGTTCTTC.

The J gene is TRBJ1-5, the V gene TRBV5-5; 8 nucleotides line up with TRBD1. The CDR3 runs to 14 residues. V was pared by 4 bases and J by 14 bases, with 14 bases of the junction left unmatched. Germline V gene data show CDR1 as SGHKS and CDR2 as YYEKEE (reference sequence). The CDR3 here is CASSPVGQVIDEHF. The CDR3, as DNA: TGTGCCAGCAGCCCGGTGGGACAGGTGATCGACGAGCATTTT.

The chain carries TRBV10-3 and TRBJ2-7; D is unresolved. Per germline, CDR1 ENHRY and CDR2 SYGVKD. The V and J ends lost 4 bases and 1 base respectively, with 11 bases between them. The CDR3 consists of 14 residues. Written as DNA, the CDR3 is TGTGCCATCAGTGGGGCAGAGATGTCCTACGAGCAGTACTTC. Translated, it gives CAISGAEMSYEQYF.

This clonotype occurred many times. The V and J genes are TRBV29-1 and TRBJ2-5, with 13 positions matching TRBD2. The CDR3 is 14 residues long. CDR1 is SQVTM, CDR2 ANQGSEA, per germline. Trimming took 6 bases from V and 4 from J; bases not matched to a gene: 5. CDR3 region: CSVSGLAGPETQYF. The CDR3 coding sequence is TGCAGCGTCTCGGGACTAGCGGGACCAGAGACCCAGTACTTC.

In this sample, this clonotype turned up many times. The CDR3 spells CASSWDRTYEQYF. The CDR3 nucleotides are TGTGCCAGCAGTTGGGACAGGACCTACGAGCAGTACTTC. The genes are TRBV6-5 and TRBJ2-7, with 8 positions matching TRBD1. Germline V gene data show CDR1 as MNHEY and CDR2 as SVGAGI. V was pared by 4 bases and J by 2 bases, with 1 base of the junction left unmatched. The CDR3 loop spans 13 amino acids.

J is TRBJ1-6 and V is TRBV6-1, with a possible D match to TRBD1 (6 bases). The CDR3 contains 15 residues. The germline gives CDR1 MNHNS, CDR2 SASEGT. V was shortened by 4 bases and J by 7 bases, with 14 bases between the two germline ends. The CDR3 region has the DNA TGTGCCAGCAGTGGTACACGACAGGTGAATTCACCCCTCCACTTT. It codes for CASSGTRQVNSPLHF.